The clone carrying this TCR beta chain has a handful of counts. The antigen is undetermined. The data were taken from a study of T cells after yellow fever vaccination. A universal primer site and UMIs were added as TCR cDNA was made by 5'RACE template switching. TCRdb itself ran the 5' RACE reads through MiXCR, one entry per CDR3 protein. The sample consists of just under 600,000 distinct CDR3 sequences, roughly 12% of them appearing once. Regarding the study as a whole: Researchers cautioned that FACS-sorted repertoires could harbor abundant clonotypes contaminating from the bulk population. Peaking faster, on day 5 versus 15, the secondary response was nonetheless weaker.

Germline V CDR1 and CDR2: SGHRS, YFSETQ. This CDR3 region has 13 residues. Trimming removed 3 bases at V and 1 base at J, with 7 bases between. The sample was PBMCs, taken on the day of the yellow fever booster vaccination. The TCR comes from a man aged 25-40 years who received the YFV17D yellow fever vaccine. The chain employs TRBV5-1 and TRBJ1-1, with unresolved D. DNA of the CDR3: TGCGCCAGCAGCTGGGGTTCGAACACTGAAGCTTTCTTT. It specifies CASSWGSNTEAFF.